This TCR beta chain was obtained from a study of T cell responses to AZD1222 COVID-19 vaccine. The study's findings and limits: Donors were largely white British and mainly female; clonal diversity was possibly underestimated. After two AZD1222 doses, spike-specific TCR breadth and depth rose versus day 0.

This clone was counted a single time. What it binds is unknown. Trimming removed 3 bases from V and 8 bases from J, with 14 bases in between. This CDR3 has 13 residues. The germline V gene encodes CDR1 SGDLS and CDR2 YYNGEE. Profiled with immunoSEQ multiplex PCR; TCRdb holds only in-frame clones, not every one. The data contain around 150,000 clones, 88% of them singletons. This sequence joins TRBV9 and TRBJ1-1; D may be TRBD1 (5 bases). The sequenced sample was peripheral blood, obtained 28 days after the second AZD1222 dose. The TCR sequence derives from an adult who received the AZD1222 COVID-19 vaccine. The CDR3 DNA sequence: TGTGCCAGCAGCGCCGACAGTTTCCAGGAAGCTTTCTTT. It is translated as CASSADSFQEAFF.